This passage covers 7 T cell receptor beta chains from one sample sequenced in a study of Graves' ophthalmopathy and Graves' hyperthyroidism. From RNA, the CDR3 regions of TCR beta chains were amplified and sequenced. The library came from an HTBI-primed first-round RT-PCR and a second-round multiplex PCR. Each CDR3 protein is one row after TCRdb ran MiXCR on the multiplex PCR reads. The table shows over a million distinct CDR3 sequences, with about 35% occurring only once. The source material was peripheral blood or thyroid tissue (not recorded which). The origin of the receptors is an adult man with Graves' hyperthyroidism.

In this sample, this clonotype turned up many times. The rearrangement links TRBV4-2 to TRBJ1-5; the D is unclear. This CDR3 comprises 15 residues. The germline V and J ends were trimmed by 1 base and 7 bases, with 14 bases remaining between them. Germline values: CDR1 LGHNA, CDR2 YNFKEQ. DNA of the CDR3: TGTGCCAGCAGCCAAGTCGACCTTAGCGGGCAGCCCCAGCATTTT. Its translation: CASSQVDLSGQPQHF.

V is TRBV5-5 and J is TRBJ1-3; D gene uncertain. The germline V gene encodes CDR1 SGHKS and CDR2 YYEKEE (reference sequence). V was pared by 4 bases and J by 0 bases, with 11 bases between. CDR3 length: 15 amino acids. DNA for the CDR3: TGTGCCAGCAGCGCCGAGGGATACTCTGGAAACACCATATATTTT. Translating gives CASSAEGYSGNTIYF.

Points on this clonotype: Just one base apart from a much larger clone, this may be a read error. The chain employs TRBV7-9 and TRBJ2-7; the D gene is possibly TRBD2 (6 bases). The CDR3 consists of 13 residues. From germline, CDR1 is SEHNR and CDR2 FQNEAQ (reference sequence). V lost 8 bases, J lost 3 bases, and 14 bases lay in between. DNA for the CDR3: TGTGCCAGCGGCCACCCCGGGAGCTACGAGCAGTACTTC. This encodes CASGHPGSYEQYF.

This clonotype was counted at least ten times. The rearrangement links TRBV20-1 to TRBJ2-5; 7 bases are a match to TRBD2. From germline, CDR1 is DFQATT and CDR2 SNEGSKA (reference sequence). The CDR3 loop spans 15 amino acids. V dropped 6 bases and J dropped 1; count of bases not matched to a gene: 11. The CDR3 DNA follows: TGCAGTGCAAGGAGGGGAGGGAGGCCCCAAGAGACCCAGTACTTC. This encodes CSARRGGRPQETQYF.

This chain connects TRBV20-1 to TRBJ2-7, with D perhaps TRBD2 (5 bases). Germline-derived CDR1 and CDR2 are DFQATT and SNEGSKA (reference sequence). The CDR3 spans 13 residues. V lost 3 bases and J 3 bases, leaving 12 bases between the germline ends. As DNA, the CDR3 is TGCAGTGCTAGTGGGAGAACCTACTACGAGCAGTACTTC. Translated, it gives CSASGRTYYEQYF.

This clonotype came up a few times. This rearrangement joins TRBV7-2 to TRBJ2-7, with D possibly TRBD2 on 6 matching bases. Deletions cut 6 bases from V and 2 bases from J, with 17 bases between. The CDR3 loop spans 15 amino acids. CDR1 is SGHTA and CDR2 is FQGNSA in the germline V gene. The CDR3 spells CASSYSSGVAYEQYF. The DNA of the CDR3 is TGTGCCAGCAGTTACTCATCGGGGGTCGCCTACGAGCAGTACTTC.

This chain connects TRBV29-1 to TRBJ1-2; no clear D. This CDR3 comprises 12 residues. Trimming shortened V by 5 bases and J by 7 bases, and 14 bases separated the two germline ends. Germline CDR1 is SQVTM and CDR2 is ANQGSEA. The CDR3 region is CSVLTGSGGYTF. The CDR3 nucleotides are TGCAGCGTTCTCACGGGGTCGGGTGGCTACACCTTC.